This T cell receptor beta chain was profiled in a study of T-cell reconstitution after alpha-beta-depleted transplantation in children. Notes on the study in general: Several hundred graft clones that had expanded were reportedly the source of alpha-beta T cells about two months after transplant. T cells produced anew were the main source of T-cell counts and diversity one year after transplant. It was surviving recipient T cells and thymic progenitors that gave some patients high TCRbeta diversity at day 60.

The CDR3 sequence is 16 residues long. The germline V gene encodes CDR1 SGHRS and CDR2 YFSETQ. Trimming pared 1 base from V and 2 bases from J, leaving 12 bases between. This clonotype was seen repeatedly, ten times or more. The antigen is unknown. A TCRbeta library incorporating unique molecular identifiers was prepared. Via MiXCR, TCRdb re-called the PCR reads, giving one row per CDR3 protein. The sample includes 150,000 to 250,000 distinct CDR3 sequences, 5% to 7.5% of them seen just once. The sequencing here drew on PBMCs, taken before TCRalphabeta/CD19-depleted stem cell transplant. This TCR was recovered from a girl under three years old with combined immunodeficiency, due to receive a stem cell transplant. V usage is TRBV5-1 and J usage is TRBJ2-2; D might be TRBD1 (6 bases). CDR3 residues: CASSLLGTTNTGELFF. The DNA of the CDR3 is TGCGCCAGCAGCTTGCTGGGGACAACTAACACCGGGGAGCTGTTTTTT.